A single sample is the source of the 8 T cell receptor beta chains below, sequenced in a study of T cell changes during pregnancy in multiple sclerosis. Assay: immunoSEQ multiplex PCR; the TCRdb copy retains only in-frame clones and omits some. The table shows 35,000 to 40,000 clones, with 88% occurring only once. Sequencing used CD8+ T cells from peripheral blood mononuclear cells, obtained in the third trimester of pregnancy. These receptors were collected from a female donor with multiple sclerosis, enrolled in a pregnancy study.

This chain joins TRBV6-1 and TRBJ2-7, with D uncertain. The CDR3 sequence is 15 residues long. Trimming took off 2 bases at V and 3 bases at J, with 14 bases between the two ends. Germline-derived CDR1 and CDR2 are MNHNS and SASEGT. DNA of the CDR3: TGTGCCAGCAGTGAAACTTCAAACTCCCTCTACGAGCAGTACTTC. Residues: CASSETSNSLYEQYF.

Written as DNA, the CDR3 is TGTGCCAGCAGCCTAGGTATCTCACCCCTCCACTTT. Residues: CASSLGISPLHF. The V gene is TRBV11-2, the J gene TRBJ1-6; D uncertain. CDR1 and CDR2 (germline): SGHAT, FQNNGV. This CDR3 is built from 12 residues. Trimming removed 5 bases at V and 10 bases at J, with 9 bases between.

The V gene is TRBV7-3, the J gene TRBJ2-3, with a possible D match to TRBD2 (6 bases). The CDR3 is 18 amino acids. The V end lost 5 bases, the J end lost 1 base, and 22 bases lay between the germline ends. Germline V gives CDR1 SGHTA, CDR2 FQGTGA. The CDR3 spells CASSAEGSPGLRTDTQYF. CDR3 coding DNA: TGTGCCAGCAGCGCAGAGGGGAGTCCGGGACTGCGCACAGATACGCAGTATTTT.

The V gene is TRBV4-1, the J gene TRBJ2-7; 8 nucleotides match TRBD1. This CDR3 has 15 amino acids. V gave up 1 base and J gave up 2 bases; unmatched junction bases: 4. The germline gives CDR1 MGHRA, CDR2 YSYEKL. This CDR3 is CASSQAGGHPYEQYF. CDR3 bases: TGCGCCAGCAGCCAAGCAGGGGGCCATCCCTACGAGCAGTACTTC.

The chain has TRBV6-4 and TRBJ1-1; possibly TRBD1 for D (6 bases). CDR3 length: 15 amino acids. Between the trimmed V and J ends, which lost 2 bases and 6 bases, there was a span of 16 bases. Germline loops: CDR1 MRHNA, CDR2 SNTAGT. The CDR3 bases are TGTGCCAGCAGTGACGCAGCGGGGGCAGGCGCTGAAGCTTTCTTT. Its translation is CASSDAAGAGAEAFF.

The chain joins TRBV27 to TRBJ2-1, with 15 bases fitting TRBD2. V shed 3 bases and J 16 bases; nucleotides not matched to a gene: 7. This CDR3 spans 14 amino acids. Germline assignment: CDR1 MNHEY and CDR2 SMNVEV (reference sequence). The CDR3 bases are TGTGCCAGCAGTTTTGGACTAGCGGGGGGGCCAGTCTTCTTC. This codes for CASSFGLAGGPVFF.

Comment on this clone: Additional DNA sequences in this sample encode the identical CDR3. The J gene is TRBJ2-2, the V gene TRBV6-5; TRBD1 matches 10 bases. The CDR3 is 15 residues long. Germline V gene sequence: CDR1 MNHEY, CDR2 SVGAGI. The trim removed 6 bases at V and 3 bases at J, leaving 4 bases unmatched. The CDR3 protein is CASSPGTGDTGELFF. The CDR3 DNA reads TGTGCCAGCAGCCCTGGGACAGGGGACACCGGGGAGCTGTTTTTT.

The J gene is TRBJ2-3, the V gene TRBV13, with D perhaps TRBD2 (5 bases). The CDR3 sequence is 14 residues long. Per the germline V gene, CDR1 is PRHDT and CDR2 is FYEKMQ (reference sequence). V was clipped by 6 bases and J by 1 base, with 11 bases between them. CDR3 coding DNA: TGTGCCAGCAGGCCGGACTGGGGCACAGATACGCAGTATTTT. Translating it yields CASRPDWGTDTQYF.